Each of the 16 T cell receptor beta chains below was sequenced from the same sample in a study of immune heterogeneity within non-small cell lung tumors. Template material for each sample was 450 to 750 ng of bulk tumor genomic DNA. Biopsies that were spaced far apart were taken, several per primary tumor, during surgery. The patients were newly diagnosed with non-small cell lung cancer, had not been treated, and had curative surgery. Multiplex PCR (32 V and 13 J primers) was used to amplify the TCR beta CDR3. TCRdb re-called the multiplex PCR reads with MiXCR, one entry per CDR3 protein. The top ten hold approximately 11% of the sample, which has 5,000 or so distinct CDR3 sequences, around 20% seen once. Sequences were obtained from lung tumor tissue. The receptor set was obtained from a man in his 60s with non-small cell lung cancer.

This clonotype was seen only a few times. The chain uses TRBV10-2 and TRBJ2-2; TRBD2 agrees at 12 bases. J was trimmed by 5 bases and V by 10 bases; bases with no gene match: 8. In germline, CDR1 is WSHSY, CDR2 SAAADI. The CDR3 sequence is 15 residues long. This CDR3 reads CAISTSGRGTGELFF. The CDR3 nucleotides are TGCGCCATCTCGACTAGCGGGAGAGGGACCGGGGAGCTGTTTTTT.

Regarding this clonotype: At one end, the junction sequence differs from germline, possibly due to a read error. DNA for the CDR3: TGTGCCAGCAGCTTAGGGCGATTTGGGGGGGCCACGAAAGGAAGCACCATATATTTT. Its translation is CASSLGRFGGATKGSTIYF. V usage is TRBV11-2 and J usage is TRBJ1-3; tentative D call: TRBD1 (6 bases). The germline gives CDR1 SGHAT, CDR2 FQNNGV. This CDR3 comprises 19 residues.

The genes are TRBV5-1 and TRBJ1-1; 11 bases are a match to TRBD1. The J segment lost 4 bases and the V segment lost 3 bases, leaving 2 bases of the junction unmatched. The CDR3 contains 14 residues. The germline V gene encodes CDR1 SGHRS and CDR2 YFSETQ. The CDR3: CASSWTGGITEAFF. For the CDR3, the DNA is TGCGCCAGCAGCTGGACAGGGGGCATCACTGAAGCTTTCTTT.

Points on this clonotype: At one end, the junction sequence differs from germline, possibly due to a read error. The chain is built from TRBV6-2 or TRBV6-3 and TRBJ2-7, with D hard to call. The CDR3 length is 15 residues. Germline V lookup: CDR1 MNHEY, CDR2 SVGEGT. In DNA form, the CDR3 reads TGTACCAGCAGTTACTCTTCCCTCGGATACTACGAGCAGTACTTC. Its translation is CTSSYSSLGYYEQYF.

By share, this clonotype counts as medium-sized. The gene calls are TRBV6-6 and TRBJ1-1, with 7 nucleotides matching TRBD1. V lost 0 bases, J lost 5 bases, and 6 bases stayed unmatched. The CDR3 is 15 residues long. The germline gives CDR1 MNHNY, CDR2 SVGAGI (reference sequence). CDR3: CASSYSRTGDTEAFF. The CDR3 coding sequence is TGTGCCAGCAGTTACTCCCGGACAGGAGATACTGAAGCTTTCTTT.

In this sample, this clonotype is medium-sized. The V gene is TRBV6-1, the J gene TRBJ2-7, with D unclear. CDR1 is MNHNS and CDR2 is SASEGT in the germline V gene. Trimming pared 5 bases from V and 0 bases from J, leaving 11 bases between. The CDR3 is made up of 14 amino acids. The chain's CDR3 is CASSPLGFSYEQYF. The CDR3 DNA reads TGTGCCAGCAGTCCCCTAGGGTTCTCCTACGAGCAGTACTTC.

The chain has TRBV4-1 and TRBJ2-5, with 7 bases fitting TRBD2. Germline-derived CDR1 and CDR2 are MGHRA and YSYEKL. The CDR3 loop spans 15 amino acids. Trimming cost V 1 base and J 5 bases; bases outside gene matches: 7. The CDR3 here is CASSQGTRGTETQYF. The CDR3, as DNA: TGCGCCAGCAGCCAAGGGACTAGAGGGACGGAGACCCAGTACTTC.

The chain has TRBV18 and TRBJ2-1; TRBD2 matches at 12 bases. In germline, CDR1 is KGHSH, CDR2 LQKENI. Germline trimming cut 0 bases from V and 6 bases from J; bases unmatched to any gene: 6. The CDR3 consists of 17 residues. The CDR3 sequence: CASSPPTSGSAVNEQFF. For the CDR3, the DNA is TGTGCCAGCTCACCACCGACTAGCGGGAGTGCCGTCAATGAGCAGTTCTTC. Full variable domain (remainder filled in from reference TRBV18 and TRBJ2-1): NAGVMQNPRHLVRRRGQEARLRCSPMKGHSHVYWYRQLPEEGLKFMVYLQKENIIDESGMPKERFSAEFPKEGPSILRIQQVVRGDSAAYFCASSPPTSGSAVNEQFFGPGTRLTVL.

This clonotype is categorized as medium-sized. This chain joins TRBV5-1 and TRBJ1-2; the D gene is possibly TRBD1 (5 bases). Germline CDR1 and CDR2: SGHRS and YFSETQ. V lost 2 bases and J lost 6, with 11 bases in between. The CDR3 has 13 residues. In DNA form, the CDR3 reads TGCGCCAGCAGCTTTAGGGAGGGACATGGCTACACCTTC. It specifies CASSFREGHGYTF.

This chain's CDR3 is CSASPQERGNTGELFF. CDR3 DNA sequence: TGCAGTGCTAGCCCTCAGGAGCGGGGGAACACCGGGGAGCTGTTTTTT. The chain is built from TRBV20-1 and TRBJ2-2, with 7 bases that match TRBD2. This CDR3 contains 16 residues. J lost 1 base, V lost 3 bases, and 8 bases had no gene match. CDR1 is DFQATT and CDR2 is SNEGSKA in the germline V gene (reference sequence).

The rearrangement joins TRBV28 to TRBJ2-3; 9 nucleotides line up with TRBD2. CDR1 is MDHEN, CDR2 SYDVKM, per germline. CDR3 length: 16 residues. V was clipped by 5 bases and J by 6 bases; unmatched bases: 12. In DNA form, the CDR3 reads TGTGCCAGCAGTCTAGGGGCGGGAGGGAGGCGGGATACGCAGTATTTT. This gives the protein CASSLGAGGRRDTQYF.

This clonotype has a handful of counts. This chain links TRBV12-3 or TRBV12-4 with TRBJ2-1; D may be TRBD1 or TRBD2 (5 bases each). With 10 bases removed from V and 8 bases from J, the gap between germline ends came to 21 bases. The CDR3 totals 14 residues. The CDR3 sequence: CATLELGVGDEQFF. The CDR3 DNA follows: TGTGCCACCCTCGAACTAGGGGTGGGTGATGAGCAGTTCTTC.

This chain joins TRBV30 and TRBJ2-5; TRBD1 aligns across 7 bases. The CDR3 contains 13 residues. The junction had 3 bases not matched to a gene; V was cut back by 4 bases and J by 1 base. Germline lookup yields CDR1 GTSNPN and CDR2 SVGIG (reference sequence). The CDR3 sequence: CAWTRDSQETQYF. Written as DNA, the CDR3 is TGTGCCTGGACAAGGGACAGCCAAGAGACCCAGTACTTC.

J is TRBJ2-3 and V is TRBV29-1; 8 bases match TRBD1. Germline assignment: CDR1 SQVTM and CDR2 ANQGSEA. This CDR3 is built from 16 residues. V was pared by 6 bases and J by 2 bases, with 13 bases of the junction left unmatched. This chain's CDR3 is CSVDTQGAGTTDTQYF. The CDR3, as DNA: TGCAGCGTGGATACTCAGGGGGCCGGAACCACAGATACGCAGTATTTT.

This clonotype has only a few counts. Here the CDR3 DNA reads TGTGCCAGCAGCTACCAAAACACAGGGGTTAACTATGGCTACACCTTC. It codes for CASSYQNTGVNYGYTF. The genes are TRBV5-4 and TRBJ1-2, with 7 nucleotides matching TRBD1. There are 16 residues in the CDR3. With 3 bases clipped from V and 1 base from J, the junction kept 9 bases outside the gene matches. The germline V gene encodes CDR1 SGHNT and CDR2 YYREEE (reference sequence).

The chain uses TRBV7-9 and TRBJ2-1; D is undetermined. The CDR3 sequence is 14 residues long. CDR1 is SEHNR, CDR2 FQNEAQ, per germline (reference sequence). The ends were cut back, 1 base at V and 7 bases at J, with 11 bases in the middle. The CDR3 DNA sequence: TGTGCCAGCAGCTTAGGGGGTATGAGGAATGAGCAGTTCTTC. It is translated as CASSLGGMRNEQFF.